This TCR beta chain stems from a study of CD4 and CD8 cells across lung adenocarcinoma regions. Localized lung adenocarcinoma, a non-small cell lung cancer, affected the donors. This CDR3 is built from 17 residues. Per the germline V gene, CDR1 is DFQATT and CDR2 is SNEGSKA (reference sequence). Trimming cost V 3 bases and J 3 bases; bases outside gene matches: 11. This clonotype was observed a handful of times. MiXCR, applied by TCRdb to the PCR reads, yields one record per CDR3 protein. The sample has thousands of distinct CDR3 sequences, around 43% seen once. The sample was CD4+ T cells from the margin of a lung tumor. The receptor was derived from a female donor with lung adenocarcinoma. The CD4 and CD8 labels of this study may be unreliable. The chain uses TRBV20-1 and TRBJ2-3; 11 bases line up with TRBD2. CDR3 in DNA: TGCAGTGCTAGCACCTCCCAACTAGCGGGAGTGACAGATACGCAGTATTTT. This codes for CSASTSQLAGVTDTQYF.